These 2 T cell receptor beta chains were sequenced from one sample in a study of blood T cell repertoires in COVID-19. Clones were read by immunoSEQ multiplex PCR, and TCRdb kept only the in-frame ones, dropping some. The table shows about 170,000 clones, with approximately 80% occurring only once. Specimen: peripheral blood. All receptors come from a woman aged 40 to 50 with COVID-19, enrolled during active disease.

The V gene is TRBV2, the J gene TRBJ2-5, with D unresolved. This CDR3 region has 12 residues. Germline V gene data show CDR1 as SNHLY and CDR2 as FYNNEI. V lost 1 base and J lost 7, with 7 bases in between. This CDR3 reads CASSEGPMTQYF. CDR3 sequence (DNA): TGTGCCAGCAGTGAAGGGCCAATGACCCAGTACTTC.

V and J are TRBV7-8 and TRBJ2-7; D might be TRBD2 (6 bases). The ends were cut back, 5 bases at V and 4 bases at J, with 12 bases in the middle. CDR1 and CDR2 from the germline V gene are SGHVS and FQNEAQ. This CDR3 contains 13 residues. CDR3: CASSPGGSYEQYF. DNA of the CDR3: TGTGCCAGCAGCCCCGGGGGTTCGTACGAGCAGTACTTC.